This T cell receptor beta chain was sequenced during a study of shared clonotypes between healthy human individuals. Overall study findings and caveats: A reduction in generation probabilities was seen for non-shared clonotypes relative to those shared by all four donors.

Trimming took off 5 bases at V and 8 bases at J, with 15 bases between the two ends. The CDR3 length is 13 residues. CDR1 and CDR2 (germline): MNHEY, SVGAGI. Libraries were prepared by immunoSEQ multiplex PCR; TCRdb keeps only in-frame clonotypes and omits some of them. The sample includes around 200,000 clones, around 63% seen only once; the top ten take around 9.3%. Among the donors, all were Caucasian adults who lived in Nashville, Tennessee. The investigators split CD4+ cells into a CD45RA+ naive subset and a CD45RA-negative memory subset. With regard to this clone: The antigen is not known.

The TCR comes from a man younger than 45 in good health. Sequenced input: memory CD4+ T cells sorted from blood. The subset: CD45RA-negative fraction. The gene calls are TRBV6-5 and TRBJ1-2, with unresolved D. The CDR3 DNA sequence: TGTGCCAGCAGTCCCTCGGACGGTATGGGCTACACCTTC. This gives the protein CASSPSDGMGYTF.